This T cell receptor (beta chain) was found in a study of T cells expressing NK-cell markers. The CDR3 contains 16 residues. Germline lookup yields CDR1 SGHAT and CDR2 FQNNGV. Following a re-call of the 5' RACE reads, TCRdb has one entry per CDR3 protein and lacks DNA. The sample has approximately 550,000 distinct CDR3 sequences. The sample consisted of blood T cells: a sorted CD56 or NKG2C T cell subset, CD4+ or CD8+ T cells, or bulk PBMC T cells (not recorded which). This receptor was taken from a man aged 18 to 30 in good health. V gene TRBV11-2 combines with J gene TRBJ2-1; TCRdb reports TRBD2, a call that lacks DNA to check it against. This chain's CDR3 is CASSLNPASLVNEQFF.